One and the same sample provided the 26 T cell receptor beta chains below, sequenced in a study of molecular identifiers for immune sequencing clone quantification. Each CDR3 protein is one row after TCRdb ran MiXCR on the PCR reads. The repertoire holds over 550,000 distinct CDR3 sequences, with about 25% as singletons. Material for sequencing was naive CD8+ T cells from blood, with Jurkat cell RNA spiked in. This sample's subset: FACS-sorted CD8+CD4-CCR7+CD45RA+ naive T cells. Receptors originate from a human donor in good health. Some libraries in this study had Jurkat cell RNA spiked in.

This clonotype was counted ten times or more. This chain uses TRBV2 with TRBJ1-2, with 7 bases that match TRBD1. Germline V gene lookup returns CDR1 SNHLY and CDR2 FYNNEI. J lost 0 bases, V lost 6 bases, and 7 bases had no gene match. The CDR3 has 15 amino acids. The CDR3 loop reads CASSEGTASNYGYTF. The CDR3 region has the DNA TGTGCCAGCAGCGAGGGGACAGCGTCTAACTATGGCTACACCTTC. The full variable domain, its missing parts supplied by reference TRBV2 and TRBJ1-2, is EPEVTQTPSHQVTQMGQEVILRCVPISNHLYFYWYRQILGQKVEFLVSFYNNEISEKSEIFDDQFSVERPDGSNFTLKIRSTKLEDSAMYFCASSEGTASNYGYTFGSGTRLTVV.

This clonotype came up a few times. The gene calls are TRBV28 and TRBJ2-7; D ambiguous. V dropped 6 bases and J dropped 0 bases, with 9 bases sitting between them. Looked up from germline, CDR1 is MDHEN and CDR2 is SYDVKM. The CDR3 runs 13 residues. The CDR3 region is CASRGPNSYEQYF. For the CDR3, the DNA is TGTGCCAGCAGAGGACCGAACTCCTACGAGCAGTACTTC.

Comment on this clonotype: Being one base from a much bigger clone, this may be a read error. DNA of the CDR3: TGTGCCAGCAGCTCCGCAGGGAATCGTCAGCCCCAGCATTTT. Its protein is CASSSAGNRQPQHF. The chain recombines TRBV7-9 with TRBJ1-5; D perhaps matches TRBD1 (5 bases). CDR3 length equals 14 residues. With 4 bases removed from V and 6 bases from J, the gap between germline ends came to 13 bases. CDR1 is SEHNR and CDR2 is FQNEAQ in the germline V gene (reference sequence). Drawing the rest from reference TRBV7-9 and TRBJ1-5, the complete variable domain is DTGVSQNPRHKITKRGQNVTFRCDPISEHNRLYWYRQTLGQGPEFLTYFQNEAQLEKSRLLSDRFSAERPKGSFSTLEIQRTEQGDSAMYLCASSSAGNRQPQHFGDGTRLSIL.

This clonotype was counted at least ten times. The chain recombines TRBV30 with TRBJ2-5; D is ambiguous. CDR1 and CDR2 (germline): GTSNPN, SVGIG (reference sequence). The CDR3 sequence is 16 residues long. V lost 0 bases to trimming and J lost 0 bases, with 14 bases between them. This chain's CDR3 is CAWSVGVSVYQETQYF. DNA for the CDR3: TGTGCCTGGAGTGTAGGCGTCAGCGTGTACCAAGAGACCCAGTACTTC.

A remark on this clonotype: A much larger clonotype is one base distant, so this may be a read error. The chain recombines TRBV7-8 with TRBJ2-3; tentatively, D is TRBD1 (5 bases). With the DNA end fitting TRBJ1-5 better, the J assignment may be wrong. Germline V gives CDR1 SGHVS, CDR2 FQNEAQ. The CDR3 consists of 15 residues. The CDR3 loop is CASTLAGYGIDTQHF. The CDR3, as DNA: TGTGCCAGCACGCTGGCAGGGTATGGGATAGATACGCAGCATTTT.

In regard to this clonotype: A read error is possible here, since a much larger clone lies one base away. This chain joins TRBV4-2 and TRBJ2-3; D is perhaps TRBD2 (6 bases). V was cut by 0 bases and J by 5 bases, with 12 bases left in between. Germline CDR1 LGHNA, CDR2 YNFKEQ. This CDR3 is built from 15 residues. Here the CDR3 DNA reads TGTGCCAGCAGCCAAGAAGGGACTTTCATAGATACGCAGTATTTT. Translation gives CASSQEGTFIDTQYF.

As for this clonotype: Possible read error: a much larger clone is one base away. J is TRBJ1-5 and V is TRBV3-1; maybe TRBD1 (5 bases). There are 17 residues in the CDR3. Trimming removed 4 bases from V and 0 bases from J, with 16 bases in between. Germline CDR1 and CDR2: LGHDT and YNNKEL (reference sequence). As DNA, the CDR3 is TGTGCCAGCAGCCCCCCATCAGGGCGGGGTAGCAATCAGCCCCAGCATTTT. Amino acid sequence: CASSPPSGRGSNQPQHF.

With respect to this clonotype: The junction and the germline gene differ at one end; a read error may be behind it. The rearrangement links TRBV19 to TRBJ2-7, with a possible D match to TRBD2 (5 bases). The CDR3 totals 14 residues. Germline CDR1 LNHDA, CDR2 SQIVND (reference sequence). The CDR3 sequence is CASCIGLEVYEQYF. The CDR3 bases are TGTGCCAGTTGTATCGGCCTGGAGGTCTACGAGCAGTACTTC. Combining the CDR3 with reference TRBV19 and TRBJ2-7 gives the whole variable domain DGGITQSPKYLFRKEGQNVTLSCEQNLNHDAMYWYRQDPGQGLRLIYYSQIVNDFQKGDIAEGYSVSREKKESFPLTVTSAQKNPTAFYLCASCIGLEVYEQYFGPGTRLTVT.

This clonotype has at least ten counts. The chain uses TRBV30 and TRBJ2-2; D unclear. Trimming left V 1 base short and J 6 bases short, with 9 bases between. The CDR3 is 13 residues long. Germline loops: CDR1 GTSNPN, CDR2 SVGIG (reference sequence). In nucleotides, the CDR3 is TGTGCCTGGAGTGGAGGATCGTCCGGGGAGCTGTTTTTT. Encoded protein: CAWSGGSSGELFF.

This clonotype was observed a few times. This chain links TRBV13 with TRBJ1-2; D unresolved. The CDR3 totals 15 residues. V was shortened by 0 bases and J by 4 bases, with 12 bases between the two germline ends. Germline V gene sequence: CDR1 PRHDT, CDR2 FYEKMQ (reference sequence). The CDR3 region has the DNA TGTGCCAGCAGCTTAGGGGGAGGCCTGAGCTATGGCTACACCTTC. Its protein is CASSLGGGLSYGYTF.

The rearrangement joins TRBV6-5 to TRBJ1-4, with D unresolved. This CDR3 contains 15 residues. V lost 0 bases, J lost 8 bases, and 13 bases lay in between. Germline V lookup: CDR1 MNHEY, CDR2 SVGAGI. The CDR3 region has the DNA TGTGCCAGCAGTTACTCGCCCTTAGGCGGCGAAAAACTGTTTTTT. Residues: CASSYSPLGGEKLFF.

This clonotype came up many times. The CDR3 spells CASKPRPRHEQFF. CDR3 nucleotide sequence: TGTGCCAGCAAACCTCGACCCCGTCATGAGCAGTTCTTC. This chain links TRBV28 with TRBJ2-1; D uncertain. The ends were cut back, 7 bases at V and 8 bases at J, with 15 bases in the middle. Germline V gives CDR1 MDHEN, CDR2 SYDVKM. The CDR3 is made up of 13 amino acids.

The chain uses TRBV27 and TRBJ1-2; TRBD1 aligns across 9 bases. Germline lookup yields CDR1 MNHEY and CDR2 SMNVEV (reference sequence). Germline trimming cut 5 bases from V and 4 bases from J; bases unmatched to any gene: 8. This CDR3 region has 15 residues. This CDR3 reads CASSQQGALLYGYTF. DNA for the CDR3: TGTGCCAGCAGTCAACAGGGGGCACTTCTCTATGGCTACACCTTC.

In this sample, this clonotype turned up many times. The chain is built from TRBV14 and TRBJ2-3, with D perhaps TRBD2 (5 bases). The V gene's germline CDR1 is SGHDN and CDR2 FVKESK. CDR3 length: 15 amino acids. Trimming left V 4 bases short and J 4 bases short, with 15 bases between. As DNA, the CDR3 is TGTGCCAGCAGCCGAGAGGACTTCACCGCAGATACGCAGTATTTT. Translated: CASSREDFTADTQYF.

A note on this clonotype: Since a much larger clone is just one base distant, this may be a read error. V usage is TRBV6-5 and J usage is TRBJ1-4; 7 bases are a match to TRBD1. J was trimmed by 6 bases and V by 8 bases; bases with no gene match: 18. Germline CDR1 is MNHEY and CDR2 is SVGAGI. The CDR3 consists of 17 residues. Here the CDR3 DNA reads TGTGCCAGCGGTTGGGGACAGCAATCTCTTGTTGATGAAAAACTGTTTTTT. Translated, it gives CASGWGQQSLVDEKLFF.

This clonotype was detected a few times. This is likely a read error, given that the CDR3 carries no conserved phenylalanine or tryptophan at its end. This chain joins TRBV20-1 and TRBJ2-7; D is ambiguous. Germline V gives CDR1 DFQATT, CDR2 SNEGSKA (reference sequence). Trimming pared 3 bases from V and 0 bases from J, leaving 9 bases between. The CDR3 covers 13 residues. The CDR3 loop is CSASAVSSYEQYL. The CDR3 nucleotides read TGCAGTGCTAGTGCCGTTAGCTCCTACGAGCAGTACCTC.

This clonotype was seen a few times. The chain recombines TRBV12-3 or TRBV12-4 with TRBJ2-7; 10 bases match TRBD1. V shed 3 bases and J 7 bases; nucleotides not matched to a gene: 6. The CDR3 runs 14 residues. In DNA, the CDR3 is TGTGCCAGCAGTTTGACAGGGGGCCTGGAGGAGCAGTACTTC. This gives the protein CASSLTGGLEEQYF.

The sample holds many counts of this clonotype. CDR3 coding DNA: TGTGCCACCAGCACAGCAAAGACGGGGAGTGTTTATAGCAATCAGCCCCAGCATTTT. Translated, it gives CATSTAKTGSVYSNQPQHF. The genes are TRBV15 and TRBJ1-5; D remains ambiguous. This CDR3 is built from 19 residues. Trimming took 4 bases from V and 0 from J, leaving 22 bases between them. Germline V gives CDR1 LNHNV, CDR2 YYDKDF (reference sequence).

As regards this clonotype: A much larger clone is a single base away; this may be a read error. V and J are TRBV29-1 and TRBJ2-7; D might be TRBD2 (6 bases). Germline assignment: CDR1 SQVTM and CDR2 ANQGSEA. The CDR3 runs to 11 residues. DNA for the CDR3: TGCGGCTTTGCATGGGGGGTCGAGCAGTACTTC. It translates to CGFAWGVEQYF.

The sample holds many counts of this clonotype. The V gene is TRBV7-9, the J gene TRBJ1-1, with a weak D call TRBD1 (6 bases). Looked up from germline, CDR1 is SEHNR and CDR2 is FQNEAQ (reference sequence). The CDR3 loop spans 15 amino acids. Trimming pared 5 bases from V and 8 bases from J, leaving 21 bases between. The CDR3 region is CASSQGPTTGKEAFF. The CDR3 nucleotides are TGTGCCAGCAGCCAGGGGCCAACCACAGGCAAAGAAGCTTTCTTT.

J is TRBJ2-7 and V is TRBV20-1, with D unresolved. The germline V gene has CDR1 DFQATT and CDR2 SNEGSKA (reference sequence). Trimming removed 6 bases from V and 5 bases from J, with 2 bases in between. This CDR3 comprises 8 residues. The CDR3 sequence is CSANEQYF. As DNA, the CDR3 is TGCAGTGCAAACGAGCAGTACTTC.

The V call is TRBV12-3 or TRBV12-4, the J call TRBJ2-7, with a possible D match to TRBD2 (6 bases). Trimming took 6 bases from V and 7 from J, leaving 22 bases between them. The CDR3 is 15 residues long. CDR3 sequence reads: CASSPAGLLKGEQYF. In DNA, the CDR3 is TGTGCCAGCAGCCCGGCGGGATTACTGAAGGGGGAGCAGTACTTC.

The chain recombines TRBV7-3 with TRBJ2-1; D not resolved. The germline gives CDR1 SGHTA, CDR2 FQGTGA. The CDR3 spans 15 residues. With 2 bases removed from V and 8 bases from J, the gap between germline ends came to 16 bases. The CDR3 nucleotides are TGTGCCAGCAGCTTAGGTGTCGGTCTTGGCGATGAGCAGTTCTTC. Amino acids: CASSLGVGLGDEQFF.

There are a few counts of this clonotype. This chain uses TRBV29-1 with TRBJ2-7, with TRBD2 identical over 7 bases. This CDR3 is 14 amino acids long. Unmatched junction bases numbered 6, after V lost 4 bases and J lost 0 bases. Germline assignment: CDR1 SQVTM and CDR2 ANQGSEA. CDR3 sequence (DNA): TGCAGCGTTGTAACTAGCGATGACTCCTACGAGCAGTACTTC. Translating gives CSVVTSDDSYEQYF.

The V call is TRBV3-1, the J call TRBJ1-2, with D maybe TRBD1 (5 bases). Germline CDR1 is LGHDT and CDR2 is YNNKEL (reference sequence). Trimming took 6 bases from V and 6 from J, leaving 20 bases between them. CDR3 length: 15 amino acids. For the CDR3, the DNA is TGTGCCAGCAGTCACGACCACAGGCTCCCGCATGGCTACACCTTC. It encodes CASSHDHRLPHGYTF.

In the case of this clonotype: A read error may be the cause here, since a much bigger clone is one base away. This chain links TRBV5-6 with TRBJ1-1, with D possibly being TRBD1 (6 bases). Trimming stripped 1 base from V and 4 bases from J, with 11 bases between. Per the germline V gene, CDR1 is SGHDT and CDR2 is YYEEEE. The length of the CDR3 is 14 residues. The CDR3: CASSLWGLSTEAFF. CDR3 in DNA: TGTGCCAGCAGCTTGTGGGGGCTGAGCACTGAAGCTTTCTTT.